The 19 T cell receptor beta chains presented below share a single source sample, sequenced in a study of metastatic and nonmetastatic thyroid tumors. There were no patients who had received any treatment before thyroid surgery. From the PCR reads, TCRdb re-called clones with MiXCR. Of 10,000 to 15,000 clones in the sample, over 10% were seen once. Sequencing was done on a sample of blood. Receptor source: a female donor with papillary thyroid cancer or a benign thyroid nodule (not recorded which). Some clones in this sample may be carry-over from other donors' samples.

This clone occurred many times. The chain carries TRBV4-1 and TRBJ1-5, with D maybe TRBD1 (5 bases). Germline V gene sequence: CDR1 MGHRA, CDR2 YSYEKL. The CDR3 is 14 amino acids. V lost 4 bases, J lost 3 bases, and 10 bases lay in between. The CDR3 bases are TGCGCCAGCAGCCCTGACAGTTTCAATCAGCCCCAGCATTTT. It translates to CASSPDSFNQPQHF.

This clone was counted many times. The gene calls are TRBV28 and TRBJ2-1, with D perhaps given as TRBD1 or TRBD2 (5 bases each). Germline V CDR1 and CDR2: MDHEN, SYDVKM. This CDR3 is built from 13 residues. The V end was cut by 5 bases, the J end by 7 bases, with 12 bases between. The CDR3 here is CASSGTAHNEQFF. CDR3 coding DNA: TGTGCCAGCAGTGGGACGGCCCATAATGAGCAGTTCTTC. The whole variable domain, filled in from reference TRBV28 and TRBJ2-1, reads DVKVTQSSRYLVKRTGEKVFLECVQDMDHENMFWYRQDPGLGLRLIYFSYDVKMKEKGDIPEGYSVSREKKERFSLILESASTNQTSMYLCASSGTAHNEQFFGPGTRLTVL.

This clone was detected ten times or more. This rearrangement joins TRBV15 to TRBJ2-3, with D possibly being TRBD1 (6 bases). The CDR3 contains 19 residues. Per the germline V gene, CDR1 is LNHNV and CDR2 is YYDKDF (reference sequence). V lost 2 bases and J lost 6, with 27 bases in between. CDR3 sequence reads: CATSRYRIRTDSGMDTQYF. CDR3 sequence (DNA): TGTGCCACCAGCAGATACCGCATCCGGACAGACTCAGGGATGGATACGCAGTATTTT.

There are many counts of this clone. This rearrangement joins TRBV25-1 to TRBJ1-6; 7 positions match TRBD1. This CDR3 region has 15 residues. The J segment lost 4 bases and the V segment lost 3 bases, leaving 3 bases of the junction unmatched. Per germline, CDR1 MGHDK and CDR2 SYGVNS. The CDR3 nucleotides read TGTGCCAGCAGTGATCGGGGACAGTATAATTCACCCCTCCACTTT. Translating gives CASSDRGQYNSPLHF. The full variable domain, its missing parts supplied by reference TRBV25-1 and TRBJ1-6, is EADIYQTPRYLVIGTGKKITLECSQTMGHDKMYWYQQDPGMELHLIHYSYGVNSTEKGDLSSESTVSRIRTEHFPLTLESARPSHTSQYLCASSDRGQYNSPLHFGNGTRLTVT.

This clone is medium-sized (0.01 to 0.1%) by share. The rearrangement joins TRBV6-1 to TRBJ2-1; TRBD2 agrees at 10 bases. Looked up from germline, CDR1 is MNHNS and CDR2 is SASEGT. Trimming cost V 6 bases and J 8 bases; bases outside gene matches: 10. CDR3 size: 15 residues. CDR3: CASSGGLAEGYEQFF. Written as DNA, the CDR3 is TGTGCCAGCAGCGGTGGACTAGCGGAGGGGTATGAGCAGTTCTTC.

The chain employs TRBV2 and TRBJ2-1, with 8 bases aligning to TRBD2. Germline lookup yields CDR1 SNHLY and CDR2 FYNNEI. The CDR3 contains 16 residues. Trimming took 2 bases from V and 4 from J; bases not matched to a gene: 7. CDR3 region: CASSELAGKLYNEQFF. The CDR3 bases are TGTGCCAGCAGTGAATTAGCGGGGAAGTTATACAATGAGCAGTTCTTC.

This clone has a count of ten or more. The chain joins TRBV9 to TRBJ1-1, with a possible D match to TRBD1 (6 bases). Germline-derived CDR1 and CDR2 are SGDLS and YYNGEE. This CDR3 is built from 13 residues. The ends were cut back, 1 base at V and 6 bases at J, with 10 bases in the middle. The CDR3 nucleotides read TGTGCCAGCAGCGTATCAGGGGAGGCTGAAGCTTTCTTT. This encodes CASSVSGEAEAFF.

This clone was counted many times. The chain uses TRBV10-3 and TRBJ2-5; no definite D call. The CDR3 sequence is 14 residues long. The germline V gene encodes CDR1 ENHRY and CDR2 SYGVKD. V lost 0 bases and J lost 1, with 6 bases in between. CDR3 protein: CAISESNSQETQYF. In DNA, the CDR3 is TGTGCCATCAGTGAGTCGAACAGCCAAGAGACCCAGTACTTC.

This clone has ten or more counts. The same CDR3 is also encoded by other DNA sequences in this sample. CDR3 loop: CASSLGQGAFYEQYF. As DNA, the CDR3 is TGTGCCAGCAGCTTGGGACAGGGGGCGTTCTACGAGCAGTACTTC. The chain joins TRBV11-2 to TRBJ2-7, with TRBD1 matching over 12 bases. V lost 3 bases and J lost 3; bases outside the gene matches: 3. The CDR3 sequence is 15 residues long. The germline V gene encodes CDR1 SGHAT and CDR2 FQNNGV.

This clone was counted a few times. Lacking the conserved final phenylalanine or tryptophan, this CDR3 likely reflects a read error. The gene calls are TRBV5-1 and TRBJ2-2; maybe TRBD1 (6 bases). Germline V gives CDR1 SGHRS, CDR2 YFSETQ. This CDR3 has 16 amino acids. Here the CDR3 reads CASSLAEQGPTVELFS. CDR3 DNA: TGCGCCAGCAGCTTGGCTGAACAGGGACCCACCGTGGAGCTGTTTTCT.

This clone was recorded at least ten times. This chain links TRBV11-2 with TRBJ1-1, with D maybe TRBD1 (5 bases). Germline loops: CDR1 SGHAT, CDR2 FQNNGV. CDR3 length: 16 residues. With 0 bases removed from V and 5 bases from J, the gap between germline ends came to 16 bases. The chain's CDR3 is CASSLDHSRRGTEAFF. The CDR3 DNA sequence: TGTGCCAGCAGCTTAGATCATAGCAGGCGGGGGACTGAAGCTTTCTTT. Based on the CDR3 plus reference TRBV11-2 and TRBJ1-1, the full variable domain is EAGVAQSPRYKIIEKRQSVAFWCNPISGHATLYWYQQILGQGPKLLIQFQNNGVVDDSQLPKDRFSAERLKGVDSTLKIQPAKLEDSAVYLCASSLDHSRRGTEAFFGQGTRLTVV.

This clone has a count of ten or more. The chain uses TRBV7-8 and TRBJ1-1; weak D call: TRBD1 (5 bases). V lost 3 bases and J 0 bases, leaving 11 bases between the germline ends. The length of the CDR3 is 15 residues. Per germline, CDR1 SGHVS and CDR2 FQNEAQ. CDR3 in DNA: TGTGCCAGCAGCTTTAGAACAGGATTGAACACTGAAGCTTTCTTT. It codes for CASSFRTGLNTEAFF.

There are many counts of this clone. The rearrangement uses TRBV7-9 and TRBJ2-3, with 8 bases lining up with TRBD2. The CDR3 spans 15 residues. Unmatched junction bases numbered 9, after V lost 5 bases and J lost 5 bases. Germline V gene lookup returns CDR1 SEHNR and CDR2 FQNEAQ (reference sequence). The CDR3: CASSPSGGSRDTQYF. The DNA for the CDR3 is TGTGCCAGCAGCCCATCGGGAGGGAGTAGAGATACGCAGTATTTT.

This clone occurred many times. V usage is TRBV20-1 and J usage is TRBJ2-5; TRBD2 matches 12 bases. The CDR3 covers 18 residues. From germline, CDR1 is DFQATT and CDR2 SNEGSKA (reference sequence). The V and J ends lost 4 bases and 1 base, in that order; junction bases with no gene match: 13. The CDR3 DNA sequence: TGCAGTGCTATAAAACTAGCGGGAGGTTTTGGAAGCCAAGAGACCCAGTACTTC. Protein sequence: CSAIKLAGGFGSQETQYF.

This clone has at least ten counts. The V gene is TRBV4-1, the J gene TRBJ2-7; D might be TRBD2 (6 bases). The CDR3 extends over 15 amino acids. With 0 bases removed from V and 0 bases from J, the gap between germline ends came to 9 bases. CDR1 and CDR2 (germline): MGHRA, YSYEKL. Written as DNA, the CDR3 is TGCGCCAGCAGCCAAGAGCGGGACGACTCCTACGAGCAGTACTTC. This translates into CASSQERDDSYEQYF.

This clone was picked up a small number of times. J is TRBJ2-7 and V is TRBV6-1; D is perhaps TRBD2 (5 bases). V lost 6 bases to trimming and J lost 2 bases, with 8 bases between them. The CDR3 covers 12 residues. Germline V gene sequence: CDR1 MNHNS, CDR2 SASEGT. The CDR3 DNA follows: TGTGCCAGCAGAGGACTTGCCTACGAGCAGTACTTC. It encodes CASRGLAYEQYF.

This clone was found many times. This chain joins TRBV20-1 and TRBJ2-3; weak D call: TRBD2 (6 bases). Germline CDR1 reads DFQATT; CDR2 reads SNEGSKA (reference sequence). This CDR3 has 15 amino acids. V shed 3 bases and J shed 2 bases, with 15 bases lying between them. The CDR3 loop is CSASPLSGNTDTQYF. The DNA for the CDR3 is TGCAGTGCTAGCCCCCTTAGCGGCAACACAGATACGCAGTATTTT.

In its sample, this clone was seen many times. In DNA, the CDR3 is TGTGCCAGCAGCCAAGACAGGGACAGGGGATTTTACGAGCAGTACTTC. It translates to CASSQDRDRGFYEQYF. V and J are TRBV14 and TRBJ2-7; 10 nucleotides align to TRBD1. Germline values: CDR1 SGHDN, CDR2 FVKESK. The CDR3 is 16 residues long. V dropped 0 bases and J dropped 4; count of bases not matched to a gene: 6.

This clone was seen ten or more times. Since a much larger clone is just one base distant, this may be a read error. The rearrangement joins TRBV25-1 to TRBJ2-3, with no clear D. Between the trimmed V and J ends, which lost 7 bases and 7 bases, there was a span of 9 bases. The CDR3 runs 11 residues. CDR1 is MGHDK and CDR2 is SYGVNS in the germline V gene. The CDR3, as DNA: TGTGCCAGCACCCACGGGTATACGCAGTATTTT. Protein product: CASTHGYTQYF. The full variable domain, its missing parts supplied by reference TRBV25-1 and TRBJ2-3, is EADIYQTPRYLVIGTGKKITLECSQTMGHDKMYWYQQDPGMELHLIHYSYGVNSTEKGDLSSESTVSRIRTEHFPLTLESARPSHTSQYLCASTHGYTQYFGPGTRLTVL.